These 24 T cell receptor beta chains originate from one sample sequenced in a study of identifying expanded T cells in peripheral blood. Clones were read by immunoSEQ multiplex PCR, and TCRdb kept only the in-frame ones, dropping some. The profile shows some 93,000 clones, approximately 88% of them singletons. Input material: blood. These receptor sequences come from a person between 18 and 75 years old in good health.

A single count supports this clone. The V gene is TRBV6-5, the J gene TRBJ1-2; 7 bases map to TRBD1. Per germline, CDR1 MNHEY and CDR2 SVGAGI. The CDR3 is 14 amino acids. Trimming at V came to 5 bases and at J to 0 bases, leaving 3 bases not matched to a gene. The CDR3 region has the DNA TGTGCCAGCAGTAGACAGGGATCTAACTATGGCTACACCTTC. Encoded protein: CASSRQGSNYGYTF.

The rearrangement links TRBV7-9 to TRBJ2-7; D gene unclear. In germline, CDR1 is SEHNR, CDR2 FQNEAQ (reference sequence). This CDR3 comprises 13 residues. The V end was cut by 3 bases, the J end by 0 bases, with 6 bases between. The CDR3: CASSLDLSYEQYF. CDR3 coding DNA: TGTGCCAGCAGCTTGGACCTCTCCTACGAGCAGTACTTC.

The chain has TRBV18 and TRBJ2-7, with a tentative D call TRBD2 (5 bases). The CDR3 is 17 residues long. V lost 2 bases and J 6 bases, leaving 23 bases between the germline ends. Germline values: CDR1 KGHSH, CDR2 LQKENI. The CDR3 sequence is CASSPAYQGYGGGEQYF. CDR3 sequence (DNA): TGTGCCAGCTCACCAGCCTACCAAGGATATGGAGGAGGCGAGCAGTACTTC.

V and J are TRBV14 and TRBJ2-1; D gene unclear. The germline gives CDR1 SGHDN, CDR2 FVKESK. Trimming took off 3 bases at V and 7 bases at J, with 13 bases between the two ends. The CDR3 contains 14 residues. The CDR3 is CASSHPPFGNEQFF. The CDR3 bases are TGTGCCAGCAGCCACCCCCCGTTCGGGAATGAGCAGTTCTTC.

In its sample, this clone was seen a few times. J is TRBJ1-2 and V is TRBV7-3; 8 bases align to TRBD1. This CDR3 has 15 residues. CDR1 is SGHTA and CDR2 is FQGTGA in the germline V gene. J gave up 4 bases and V 5 bases, and 9 bases lay outside the gene matches. The CDR3 bases are TGTGCCAGCAGCCATGACACAGGGGGGACCTATGGCTACACCTTC. This encodes CASSHDTGGTYGYTF.

The gene calls are TRBV6-6 and TRBJ2-7, with D tentatively TRBD2 (6 bases). Trimming took 2 bases from V and 3 from J, leaving 11 bases between them. There are 14 residues in the CDR3. From germline, CDR1 is MNHNY and CDR2 SVGAGI (reference sequence). CDR3 bases: TGTGCCAGCAGTTACGGAGCGGAGGGCTACGAGCAGTACTTC. Protein sequence: CASSYGAEGYEQYF.

The chain recombines TRBV19 with TRBJ1-2; 8 bases fit TRBD1. CDR1 is LNHDA and CDR2 is SQIVND in the germline V gene (reference sequence). The CDR3 runs 12 residues. V was clipped by 5 bases and J by 4 bases; unmatched bases: 0. The CDR3 loop reads CASSDRGYGYTF. CDR3 nucleotide sequence: TGTGCCAGTAGTGACAGGGGCTATGGCTACACCTTC.

The CDR3 DNA sequence: TGTGCCAGTCTAAGGGGGCTTTTAAATGAAAAACTGTTTTTT. Its protein product is CASLRGLLNEKLFF. This sequence joins TRBV2 and TRBJ1-4; TRBD1 agrees at 7 bases. With V trimmed by 9 bases and J by 5 bases, 9 bases remained unmatched. The CDR3 extends over 14 amino acids. Germline V gene data show CDR1 as SNHLY and CDR2 as FYNNEI. Using reference TRBV2 and TRBJ1-4 for the parts outside the CDR3, the full variable domain is EPEVTQTPSHQVTQMGQEVILRCVPISNHLYFYWYRQILGQKVEFLVSFYNNEISEKSEIFDDQFSVERPDGSNFTLKIRSTKLEDSAMYFCASLRGLLNEKLFFGSGTQLSVL.

The genes are TRBV29-1 and TRBJ2-2; D gene unclear. Trimming removed 7 bases from V and 0 bases from J, with 3 bases in between. The CDR3 has 11 amino acids. The germline CDR1 and CDR2 sequences are SQVTM and ANQGSEA. For the CDR3, the DNA is TGCAGCGCCGCGAACACCGGGGAGCTGTTTTTT. Translation gives CSAANTGELFF.

The J gene is TRBJ1-5, the V gene TRBV7-8; weak D call: TRBD1 (5 bases). Deletions cut 5 bases from V and 3 bases from J, with 14 bases between. The CDR3 loop spans 15 amino acids. From germline, CDR1 is SGHVS and CDR2 FQNEAQ. The CDR3 DNA follows: TGTGCCAGCAGCCTTAGGGGCAGTTCCAATCAGCCCCAGCATTTT. It encodes CASSLRGSSNQPQHF.

CDR3 sequence: CASSIIWGSGQPQHF. CDR3 bases: TGTGCCAGTAGTATAATCTGGGGGTCCGGTCAGCCCCAGCATTTT. J is TRBJ1-5 and V is TRBV19; tentative D call: TRBD1 (5 bases). CDR1 is LNHDA and CDR2 is SQIVND in the germline V gene (reference sequence). The V and J ends lost 2 bases and 6 bases respectively, with 14 bases between them. The length of the CDR3 is 15 residues. Together with reference TRBV19 and TRBJ1-5, the CDR3 gives the full variable domain: DGGITQSPKYLFRKEGQNVTLSCEQNLNHDAMYWYRQDPGQGLRLIYYSQIVNDFQKGDIAEGYSVSREKKESFPLTVTSAQKNPTAFYLCASSIIWGSGQPQHFGDGTRLSIL.

The chain is built from TRBV6-1 and TRBJ1-5; D ambiguous. CDR1 and CDR2 from the germline V gene are MNHNS and SASEGT. The length of the CDR3 is 15 residues. V was clipped by 6 bases and J by 2 bases, with 14 bases between them. The CDR3 sequence is CASSLGIKRNQPQHF. CDR3 sequence (DNA): TGTGCCAGCAGCCTAGGGATCAAGCGCAATCAGCCCCAGCATTTT.

V usage is TRBV7-9 and J usage is TRBJ2-2; TRBD1 is a possible D gene (6 bases). Trimming stripped 2 bases from V and 4 bases from J, with 8 bases between. Germline V gives CDR1 SEHNR, CDR2 FQNEAQ (reference sequence). The CDR3 is 14 residues long. For the CDR3, the DNA is TGTGCCAGCAGCTTACAGGGGACCACCGGGGAGCTGTTTTTT. This codes for CASSLQGTTGELFF.

Here the CDR3 reads CASSLGLHIRTSGSHEQYF. The DNA of the CDR3 is TGTGCCAGCAGCTTAGGCCTCCATATCAGGACTAGCGGGAGCCACGAGCAGTACTTC. The chain combines TRBV11-2 with TRBJ2-7, with 13 bases lining up with TRBD2. This CDR3 has 19 amino acids. V lost 1 base, J lost 5 bases, and 14 bases stayed unmatched. From germline, CDR1 is SGHAT and CDR2 FQNNGV.

This clone was picked up one time. The CDR3 sequence is CASSGGSFTPNYGYTF. The CDR3 nucleotides are TGTGCCAGCAGCGGGGGGTCCTTTACCCCTAACTATGGCTACACCTTC. The rearrangement uses TRBV4-2 and TRBJ1-2, with TRBD1 as a possible D gene (5 bases). Germline V gene sequence: CDR1 LGHNA, CDR2 YNFKEQ. V lost 5 bases, J lost 0 bases, and 16 bases lay in between. The CDR3 runs 16 residues.

This clone was found once. This chain joins TRBV10-3 and TRBJ1-1; maybe TRBD1 (5 bases). The CDR3 is 15 amino acids. Germline loops: CDR1 ENHRY, CDR2 SYGVKD. The V end lost 4 bases, the J end lost 1 base, and 13 bases lay between the germline ends. This chain's CDR3 is CAISGWGSPNTEAFF. The CDR3, as DNA: TGTGCCATCAGTGGATGGGGGAGTCCGAACACTGAAGCTTTCTTT.

This rearrangement joins TRBV7-3 to TRBJ1-6; 10 bases match TRBD1. V was pared by 5 bases and J by 9 bases, with 4 bases of the junction left unmatched. In germline, CDR1 is SGHTA, CDR2 FQGTGA. The CDR3 is 14 amino acids. The CDR3 DNA follows: TGTGCCAGCAGCCGACAGGGGGCTAGTTCACCCCTCCACTTT. Translating gives CASSRQGASSPLHF.

The gene calls are TRBV10-3 and TRBJ2-7, with 13 bases aligning to TRBD2. Germline V gene sequence: CDR1 ENHRY, CDR2 SYGVKD. Germline trimming cut 6 bases from V and 2 bases from J; bases unmatched to any gene: 7. The CDR3 length is 16 residues. As DNA, the CDR3 is TGTGCCATCAGGGGGACTAGCGGGGACATTACCTACGAGCAGTACTTC. Translated, it gives CAIRGTSGDITYEQYF.

This chain connects TRBV30 to TRBJ2-3; 15 nucleotides agree with TRBD2. The CDR3 runs 16 residues. Germline trimming cut 0 bases from V and 3 bases from J; bases unmatched to any gene: 1. From germline, CDR1 is GTSNPN and CDR2 SVGIG (reference sequence). The CDR3 loop is CAWSVGLAGGTDTQYF. The DNA for the CDR3 is TGTGCCTGGAGTGTCGGACTAGCGGGGGGGACAGATACGCAGTATTTT.

The V gene is TRBV6-6, the J gene TRBJ2-2; D is perhaps TRBD1 (6 bases). This CDR3 region has 16 residues. Germline CDR1 is MNHNY and CDR2 is SVGAGI (reference sequence). V lost 6 bases to trimming and J lost 5 bases, with 19 bases between them. The CDR3: CASRPGQSGRTGELFF. CDR3 bases: TGTGCCAGCAGACCCGGACAGTCAGGGCGTACCGGGGAGCTGTTTTTT.

The chain couples TRBV2 to TRBJ1-3, with 7 bases lining up with TRBD1. This CDR3 contains 14 residues. V shed 7 bases, J shed 0 bases, and the junction held 3 bases outside the gene matches. Germline values: CDR1 SNHLY, CDR2 FYNNEI. The CDR3 DNA follows: TGTGCCAGCAAAGGGGACAGCTCTGGAAACACCATATATTTT. Its protein product is CASKGDSSGNTIYF.

J is TRBJ2-1 and V is TRBV7-3, with 10 bases aligning to TRBD2. CDR1 SGHTA and CDR2 FQGTGA come from the germline V gene. The CDR3 runs 15 residues. Trimming cost V 4 bases and J 9 bases; bases outside gene matches: 9. The CDR3 bases are TGTGCCAGCAGCTGGACCGGGACTAGCGATGGTGAGCAGTTCTTC. Residues: CASSWTGTSDGEQFF. The full variable domain, its missing parts supplied by reference TRBV7-3 and TRBJ2-1, is GAGVSQTPSNKVTEKGKYVELRCDPISGHTALYWYRQSLGQGPEFLIYFQGTGAADDSGLPNDRFFAVRPEGSVSTLKIQRTERGDSAVYLCASSWTGTSDGEQFFGPGTRLTVL.

V gene TRBV7-9 combines with J gene TRBJ2-3; D perhaps matches TRBD2 (6 bases). The CDR3 extends over 17 amino acids. Germline CDR1 is SEHNR and CDR2 is FQNEAQ (reference sequence). Between the trimmed V and J ends, which lost 2 bases and 3 bases, there was a span of 18 bases. DNA of the CDR3: TGTGCCAGCAGCTTATTGGTAGCGGTAACACTGACAGATACGCAGTATTTT. Its protein product is CASSLLVAVTLTDTQYF.

The genes are TRBV6-4 and TRBJ2-2; D is uncertain. The CDR3 is 14 amino acids. Trimming took off 0 bases at V and 3 bases at J, with 5 bases between the two ends. Germline CDR1 and CDR2: MRHNA and SNTAGT. The CDR3 DNA follows: TGTGCCAGCAGTGACTCGCTGTACACCGGGGAGCTGTTTTTT. It translates to CASSDSLYTGELFF.